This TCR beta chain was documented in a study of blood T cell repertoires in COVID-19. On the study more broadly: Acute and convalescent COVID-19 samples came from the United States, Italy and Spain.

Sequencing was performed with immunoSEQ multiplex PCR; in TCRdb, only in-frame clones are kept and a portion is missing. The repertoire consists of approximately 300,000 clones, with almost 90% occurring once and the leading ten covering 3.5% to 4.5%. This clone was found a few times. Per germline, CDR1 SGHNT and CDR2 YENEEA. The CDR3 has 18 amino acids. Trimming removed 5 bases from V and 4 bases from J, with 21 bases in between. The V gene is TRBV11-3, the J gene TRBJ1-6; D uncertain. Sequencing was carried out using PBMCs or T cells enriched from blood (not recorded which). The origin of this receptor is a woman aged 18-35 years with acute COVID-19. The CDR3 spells CASSRRFDGERYNSPLHF. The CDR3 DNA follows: TGTGCCAGCAGCCGGAGATTCGACGGGGAGCGGTATAATTCACCCCTCCACTTT. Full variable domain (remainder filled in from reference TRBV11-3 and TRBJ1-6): EAGVVQSPRYKIIEKKQPVAFWCNPISGHNTLYWYLQNLGQGPELLIRYENEEAVDDSQLPKDRFSAERLKGVDSTLKIQPAELGDSAVYLCASSRRFDGERYNSPLHFGNGTRLTVT.